This TCR beta chain was identified during a study of CD8 T cells in Susac syndrome. Per germline, CDR1 MNHNY and CDR2 SVGAGI (reference sequence). V lost 0 bases and J 3 bases, leaving 14 bases between the germline ends. The length of the CDR3 is 16 residues. General study points: It was acknowledged by the study that relatively few individuals were included in its TCR sequencing and HLA analysis.

Note on this clonotype: Its antigen is currently unknown.

The authors reverse transcribed about 0.5 to 1 ug RNA with random hexamers. Amplification of TCR beta CDR3 by immunoSEQ multiplex PCR spanned 54 Vbeta and 13 Jbeta. TCRdb redid the calling of the immunoSEQ multiplex PCR reads with MiXCR, one entry per CDR3 protein. The sample lists about 250,000 distinct CDR3 sequences, about 94% occurring once. This chain connects TRBV6-6 to TRBJ1-1; D unresolved. The sequenced sample was CD4+ T cells from PBMCs. This receptor was identified in a human donor with multiple sclerosis. The CDR3 loop reads CASSYSVGRSDTEAFF. The DNA of the CDR3 is TGTGCCAGCAGTTACTCCGTCGGTCGGAGTGACACTGAAGCTTTCTTT.